The sequence of this T cell receptor beta chain was determined in a study of T cell responses to AZD1222 COVID-19 vaccine. Regarding the study as a whole: Increased Spike-specific TCR breadth and depth were observed after two AZD1222 doses. Among AZD1222 vaccinees, only six or seven were seropositive at baseline. Variant regions that are unmutated are reportedly the target of nearly half of spike-specific TCRs. Repertoires were obtained only post-peak T cell response.

In the case of this clone: What it binds is not known.

Only in-frame clones appear in the TCRdb table, and some are missing; sequencing was by immunoSEQ multiplex PCR. This sample has 50,000 to 75,000 clones, with roughly 87% found just once. This CDR3 comprises 16 residues. The sample consisted of peripheral blood, taken 28 days after the second AZD1222 dose. The chain combines TRBV21-1 with TRBJ2-7; the listed D gene, TRBD2, was not tested against the DNA. TRBV21-1 is described as a pseudogene. The clonotype originates from an adult who received the AZD1222 COVID-19 vaccine. The CDR3 here is CASSKKQREVPHEQYF. In DNA, the CDR3 is TGTGCCAGCAGCAAAAAGCAGCGGGAGGTCCCCCACGAGCAGTACTTC.